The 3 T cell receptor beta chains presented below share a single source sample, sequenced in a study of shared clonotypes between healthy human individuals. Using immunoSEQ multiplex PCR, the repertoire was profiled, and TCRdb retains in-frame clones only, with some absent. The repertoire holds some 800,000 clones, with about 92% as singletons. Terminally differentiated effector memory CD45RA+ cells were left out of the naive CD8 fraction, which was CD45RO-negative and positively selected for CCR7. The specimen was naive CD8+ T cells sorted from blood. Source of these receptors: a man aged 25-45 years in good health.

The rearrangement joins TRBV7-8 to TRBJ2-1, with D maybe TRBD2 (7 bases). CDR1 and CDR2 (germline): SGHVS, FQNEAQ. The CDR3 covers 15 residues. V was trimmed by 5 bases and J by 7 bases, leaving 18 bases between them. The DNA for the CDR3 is TGTGCCAGCAGCCAACTGGGGGGGCGGGAGAATGAGCAGTTCTTC. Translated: CASSQLGGRENEQFF.

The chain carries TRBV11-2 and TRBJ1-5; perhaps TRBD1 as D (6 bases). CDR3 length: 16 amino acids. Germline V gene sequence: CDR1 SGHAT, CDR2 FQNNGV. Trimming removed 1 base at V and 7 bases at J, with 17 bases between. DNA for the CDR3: TGTGCCAGCAGCTTAGGGAGCTCAGGAGGGGGACAGCCCCAGCATTTT. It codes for CASSLGSSGGGQPQHF.

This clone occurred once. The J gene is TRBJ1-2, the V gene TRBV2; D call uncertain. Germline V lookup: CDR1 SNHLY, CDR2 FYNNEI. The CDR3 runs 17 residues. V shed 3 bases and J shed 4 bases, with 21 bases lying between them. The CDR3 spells CASSETEGAITPYGYTF. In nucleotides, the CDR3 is TGTGCCAGCAGTGAGACGGAAGGAGCAATTACTCCCTATGGCTACACCTTC.